One and the same sample provided the 21 T cell receptor beta chains below, sequenced in a study of T cell changes during pregnancy in multiple sclerosis (dated by TCRdb to the late 2010s). Libraries were made using the immunoSEQ multiplex PCR assay. Entries here come from immuneACCESS through TCRdb and include only in-frame sequences with V and J called. Some clones fail to appear in such tables; in the studies checked, an unresolved V gene covers under half of the shortfall, and the cause of the remainder is unknown. In all, the sample holds around 92,000 clones, and approximately 95% of those were seen once. Roughly 4.5% of the sample belongs to the ten largest clones. Source: peripheral blood, taken in the first trimester of pregnancy. The receptors come from a female donor with multiple sclerosis, enrolled in a pregnancy study.

J is TRBJ2-3 and V is TRBV7-8; tentatively, D is TRBD2 (5 bases). The germline V gene has CDR1 SGHVS and CDR2 FQNEAQ. V was pared by 4 bases and J by 1 base, with 12 bases between. This CDR3 is 15 amino acids long. CDR3 in amino acids: CASSSAARRTDTQYF. The CDR3 DNA sequence: TGTGCCAGCAGCTCAGCGGCCAGGCGCACAGATACGCAGTATTTT.

The genes are TRBV21-1 and TRBJ1-2; TRBD1 is the table's D call and was not checked against the DNA. TRBV21-1 is a listed pseudogene. This CDR3 region has 16 residues. The CDR3 nucleotides are TGTGCCAGCAGCAAATGGTGGAACAGGGAAGGAGATGGCTACACCTTC. Its translation is CASSKWWNREGDGYTF.

Only one count was recorded for this clone. The genes are TRBV9 and TRBJ1-2; D not resolved. CDR1 and CDR2 from the germline V gene are SGDLS and YYNGEE. The CDR3 totals 15 residues. Trimming removed 4 bases from V and 8 bases from J, with 21 bases in between. The CDR3 coding sequence is TGTGCCAGCAGCACACAACCCGACACTCTCGGCGGCTACACCTTC. This encodes CASSTQPDTLGGYTF.

This clone was counted a single time. The V and J genes are TRBV19 and TRBJ1-1, with no clear D. There are 14 residues in the CDR3. Trimming stripped 3 bases from V and 8 bases from J, with 16 bases between. Germline CDR1 LNHDA, CDR2 SQIVND (reference sequence). CDR3 DNA: TGTGCCAGTAGTATTTCGCAGGTTAAAGAGGAAGCTTTCTTT. Translation gives CASSISQVKEEAFF.

The chain is built from TRBV5-1 and TRBJ2-7, with 12 bases that match TRBD2. The CDR3 is 15 amino acids. The germline CDR1 and CDR2 sequences are SGHRS and YFSETQ. J lost 2 bases, V lost 4 bases, and 4 bases had no gene match. The CDR3 spells CASSPSGGDPYEQYF. The CDR3 DNA follows: TGCGCCAGCAGCCCTAGCGGGGGGGACCCCTACGAGCAGTACTTC.

The chain uses TRBV5-1 and TRBJ1-3, with D possibly matching TRBD1 (6 bases). Germline V gives CDR1 SGHRS, CDR2 YFSETQ. The CDR3 runs 14 residues. Between the trimmed V and J ends, which lost 0 bases and 6 bases, there was a span of 10 bases. CDR3 nucleotide sequence: TGCGCCAGCAGCTTGGAAGGGGGAATAAACACCATATATTTT. This sequence encodes CASSLEGGINTIYF.

The V call is TRBV19, the J call TRBJ1-1, with D uncertain. CDR1 and CDR2 from the germline V gene are LNHDA and SQIVND (reference sequence). The CDR3 spans 13 residues. Trimming cost V 7 bases and J 1 base, with 10 bases left between them. The CDR3 DNA reads TGTGCCAGTAACTATAACCAGAACACTGAAGCTTTCTTT. It translates to CASNYNQNTEAFF.

The J gene is TRBJ2-2, the V gene TRBV2, with D maybe TRBD2 (6 bases). The CDR3 runs 16 residues. The V end was cut by 6 bases, the J end by 5 bases, with 19 bases between. Germline-derived CDR1 and CDR2 are SNHLY and FYNNEI. The CDR3 loop is CASRPSTGGSTGELFF. CDR3 coding DNA: TGTGCCAGCAGGCCCAGTACCGGGGGAAGTACCGGGGAGCTGTTTTTT.

V and J are TRBV9 and TRBJ1-1, with a tentative D call TRBD1 (6 bases). The CDR3 spans 17 residues. Trimming stripped 3 bases from V and 0 bases from J, with 18 bases between. The germline CDR1 and CDR2 sequences are SGDLS and YYNGEE. The CDR3 spells CASSATGGASVNTEAFF. CDR3 bases: TGTGCCAGCAGCGCGACGGGGGGCGCCTCAGTGAACACTGAAGCTTTCTTT. Full variable domain (missing parts from reference TRBV9 and TRBJ1-1): DSGVTQTPKHLITATGQRVTLRCSPRSGDLSVYWYQQSLDQGLQFLIQYYNGEERAKGNILERFSAQQFPDLHSELNLSSLELGDSALYFCASSATGGASVNTEAFFGQGTRLTVV.

This chain connects TRBV27 to TRBJ2-7, with D hard to call. Trimming shortened V by 4 bases and J by 4 bases, and 5 bases separated the two germline ends. The germline V gene has CDR1 MNHEY and CDR2 SMNVEV (reference sequence). The CDR3 extends over 11 amino acids. CDR3 region: CASSSHYEQYF. As DNA, the CDR3 is TGTGCCAGCAGTTCCCATTACGAGCAGTACTTC.

The chain carries TRBV5-1 and TRBJ1-1; TRBD1 aligns across 7 bases. Germline-derived CDR1 and CDR2 are SGHRS and YFSETQ. V shed 3 bases, J shed 4 bases, and the junction held 3 bases outside the gene matches. The CDR3 sequence is 13 residues long. In DNA form, the CDR3 reads TGCGCCAGCAGCTCAAACAGGGGCACTGAAGCTTTCTTT. As protein: CASSSNRGTEAFF.

Turning to this clone: Relative to the germline gene, one junction end is altered; a read error may explain this. The rearrangement joins TRBV7-2 to TRBJ2-1; 7 bases align to TRBD2. The CDR3 has 17 residues. Germline lookup yields CDR1 SGHTA and CDR2 FQGNSA. In nucleotides, the CDR3 is TGTGCCAGCAGATTAGCCCACGGGACTACCTCCTACAATGAGCAGTTCTTC. Translated, it gives CASRLAHGTTSYNEQFF.

The gene calls are TRBV10-2 and TRBJ1-5, with TRBD1 identical over 7 bases. The trim removed 6 bases at V and 1 base at J, leaving 3 bases unmatched. Germline loops: CDR1 WSHSY, CDR2 SAAADI. CDR3 length: 14 amino acids. CDR3 loop: CASRDRISNQPQHF. The DNA of the CDR3 is TGCGCCAGCAGGGACAGGATAAGCAATCAGCCCCAGCATTTT.

The chain employs TRBV12-5 and TRBJ1-2; D is unclear. CDR3 length: 15 amino acids. CDR1 LGHNT and CDR2 FRNRAP come from the germline V gene. V was clipped by 5 bases and J by 4 bases, with 17 bases between them. The CDR3 protein is CASGPLAGDLYGYTF. The CDR3 DNA follows: TGTGCTAGTGGTCCCCTGGCCGGAGACCTCTATGGCTACACCTTC.

The chain links TRBV18 to TRBJ1-1, with TRBD1 matching over 7 bases. Trimming cost V 6 bases and J 7 bases; bases outside gene matches: 8. CDR3 length: 13 residues. Germline CDR1 is KGHSH and CDR2 is LQKENI. The CDR3: CASSGQATGEAFF. CDR3 coding DNA: TGTGCCAGCTCCGGACAGGCAACAGGTGAAGCTTTCTTT.

The chain combines TRBV7-2 with TRBJ2-7; the D gene is possibly TRBD2 (6 bases). V was cut by 1 base and J by 7 bases, with 11 bases left in between. Germline CDR1 SGHTA, CDR2 FQGNSA. This CDR3 region has 13 residues. The DNA of the CDR3 is TGTGCCAGCAGCTTAGATAGGGCGGGGGAGCAGTACTTC. It encodes CASSLDRAGEQYF.

This sequence joins TRBV5-1 and TRBJ1-2; D not resolved. This CDR3 contains 15 residues. CDR1 is SGHRS and CDR2 is YFSETQ in the germline V gene. The V end was cut by 2 bases, the J end by 8 bases, with 19 bases between. The CDR3 region has the DNA TGCGCCAGCAGCTTTGGAGACCGGGATTTTGGAGGCTACACCTTC. It is translated as CASSFGDRDFGGYTF.

The J gene is TRBJ2-3, the V gene TRBV27; D unclear. Deletions cut 0 bases from V and 2 bases from J, with 9 bases between. The V gene's germline CDR1 is MNHEY and CDR2 SMNVEV (reference sequence). The CDR3 consists of 15 residues. In nucleotides, the CDR3 is TGTGCCAGCAGTTTATCGAACAGACCCACAGATACGCAGTATTTT. It codes for CASSLSNRPTDTQYF.

The V and J genes are TRBV7-2 and TRBJ1-2; D may be TRBD1 (6 bases). V gave up 1 base and J gave up 2 bases, with 11 bases separating them. This CDR3 spans 15 amino acids. CDR1 SGHTA and CDR2 FQGNSA come from the germline V gene. CDR3 DNA sequence: TGTGCCAGCAGCTTAGATATGACAGGCAACTATGGCTACACCTTC. Translation: CASSLDMTGNYGYTF.

The chain has TRBV19 and TRBJ1-4; D is unresolved. The CDR3 has 14 residues. Trimming stripped 7 bases from V and 8 bases from J, with 17 bases between. Germline assignment: CDR1 LNHDA and CDR2 SQIVND (reference sequence). CDR3 protein: CASTRAGGREKLFF. The CDR3 nucleotides read TGTGCCAGTACCCGGGCCGGAGGGAGAGAAAAACTGTTTTTT.

This chain joins TRBV4-1 and TRBJ2-5, with TRBD2 matching over 12 bases. From germline, CDR1 is MGHRA and CDR2 YSYEKL. Germline trimming cut 4 bases from V and 3 bases from J; bases unmatched to any gene: 0. The CDR3 length is 14 residues. The CDR3 DNA reads TGCGCCAGCAGCCGACTAGCGGGGGAAGAGACCCAGTACTTC. This translates into CASSRLAGEETQYF.